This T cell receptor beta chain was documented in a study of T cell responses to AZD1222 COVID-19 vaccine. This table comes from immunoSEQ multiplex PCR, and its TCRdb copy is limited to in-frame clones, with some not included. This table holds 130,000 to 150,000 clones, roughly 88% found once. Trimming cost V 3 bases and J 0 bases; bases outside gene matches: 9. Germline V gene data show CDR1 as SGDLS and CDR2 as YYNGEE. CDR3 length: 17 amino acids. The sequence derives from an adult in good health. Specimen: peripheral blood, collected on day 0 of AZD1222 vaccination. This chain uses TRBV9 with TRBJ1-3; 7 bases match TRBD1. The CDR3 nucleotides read TGTGCCAGCAGCGGACGTACAGGGGCCGACTCTGGAAACACCATATATTTT. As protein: CASSGRTGADSGNTIYF.